This T cell receptor beta chain was profiled in a study of T-cell memory formation after mild COVID-19. Study in general: Largely donor-specific TCR clusters were found.

In TCRdb, the 5' RACE reads were re-called with MiXCR into one record per CDR3 protein. The data hold 550,000 to 700,000 distinct CDR3 sequences, with over 15% observed a single time. This clonotype was counted at least ten times. CDR1 MNHEY and CDR2 SVGAGI come from the germline V gene. Germline trimming cut 6 bases from V and 7 bases from J; bases unmatched to any gene: 18. The CDR3 is 17 amino acids. This TCR was recovered from an adult woman who had mild COVID-19 (a few samples of this study predate the infection). Cell type and time point are not known. What was sequenced was PBMCs or a T cell subset sorted from them (not recorded which). The chain links TRBV6-5 to TRBJ1-5; 7 bases are shared with TRBD1. CDR3 sequence reads: CASSSSHTDRDRQPQHF. CDR3 DNA sequence: TGTGCCAGCAGCTCCTCCCACACAGACAGGGATCGACAGCCCCAGCATTTT.